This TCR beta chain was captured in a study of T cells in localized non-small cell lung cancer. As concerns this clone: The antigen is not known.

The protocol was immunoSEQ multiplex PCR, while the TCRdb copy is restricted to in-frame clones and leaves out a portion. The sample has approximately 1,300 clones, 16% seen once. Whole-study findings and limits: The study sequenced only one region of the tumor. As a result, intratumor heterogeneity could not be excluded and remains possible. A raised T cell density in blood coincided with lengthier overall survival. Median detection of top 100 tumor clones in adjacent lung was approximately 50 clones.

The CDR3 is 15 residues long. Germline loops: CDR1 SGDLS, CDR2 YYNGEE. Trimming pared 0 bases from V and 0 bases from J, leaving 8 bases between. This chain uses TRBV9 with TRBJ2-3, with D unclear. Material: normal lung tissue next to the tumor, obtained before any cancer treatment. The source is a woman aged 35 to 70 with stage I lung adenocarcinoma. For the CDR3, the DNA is TGTGCCAGCAGCGTAGTAATCGGGAGCACAGATACGCAGTATTTT. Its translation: CASSVVIGSTDTQYF.